This T cell receptor (beta chain) emerged from a study of response to subunit inactivated influenza vaccine. Study findings and constraints: Authors suggested that a seasonal influenza vaccination recruits few new T cells each time.

Ten or more counts support this clonotype. Its target is unknown. TCRdb re-analysed the RT-PCR reads in MiXCR, keeping a single row per CDR3 protein. Seen here are 150,000 or so distinct CDR3 sequences, roughly 10% observed once, and the top ten hold about an eighth. Germline assignment: CDR1 SGHDT and CDR2 YYEEEE. The V and J ends lost 0 bases and 5 bases respectively, with 11 bases between them. The CDR3 is 14 amino acids. The specimen was non-naive T cells sorted from PBMCs, collected more than 35 days after vaccination. This chain uses TRBV5-6 with TRBJ1-2; D might be TRBD1 (6 bases). This clonotype was sampled from a man between 45 and 60 years old who received an inactivated influenza vaccine. CDR3: CASSLGQVLYGYTF. The CDR3 region has the DNA TGTGCCAGCAGCTTGGGACAGGTGCTATATGGCTACACCTTC.